The entry that follows covers one T cell receptor beta chain sequence. What it recognizes is unknown. Germline V gene sequence: CDR1 SQVTM, CDR2 ANQGSEA. V was trimmed by 2 bases and J by 3 bases, leaving 13 bases between them. This CDR3 spans 14 amino acids. The sample belongs to a study of cytotoxic CD8 clonotypes in ibrutinib-treated CLL. Background on the study: Across the patients, 11 were relapsed/refractory, around 16 treatment-naive and about 18 IGHV unmutated. Study-wide points: Public clonotypes were seen rarely and were contracted or stable on treatment. Exceeding age-matched healthy donors, baseline clonality also tracked the counts of circulating CD8+ T cells.

With sequencing, the targeted depth ranged from 1 in 200,000 to 1 in 1 million T cells. Profiled with immunoSEQ multiplex PCR; TCRdb holds only in-frame clones, not every one. The top ten hold 3.3% of the sample, which has some 140,000 clones, 80% to 85% seen once. This specimen was PBMCs, taken after 24 months of ibrutinib treatment. This TCR came from a human donor with chronic lymphocytic leukemia. The chain has TRBV29-1 and TRBJ1-2; maybe TRBD1 (5 bases). This CDR3 is CSVESIGTHYGYTF. CDR3 DNA: TGCAGCGTTGAATCAATCGGGACCCACTATGGCTACACCTTC.